Listed below are T cell receptor beta chains from one sample, sequenced in a study of T cells in Graves' hyperthyroidism and ophthalmopathy. TCRdb used MiXCR to reprocess the multiplex PCR reads, holding one entry per CDR3 protein. The table lists roughly 500,000 distinct CDR3 sequences, 35% to 55% of them singletons. Sequences were obtained from peripheral blood or thyroid tissue (not recorded which). Receptors originate from an adult woman with Graves' disease, either hyperthyroidism or ophthalmopathy (not recorded which). The conserved cysteine and the conserved F or W are not part of the CDR3 here.

v_gene	len	CDR3aa
TRBV7-9	12	ASSQDRANQPLH
TRBV12-3/TRBV12-4	13	ASSNSGSGQETQY
TRBV6-5	13	ASRSYSGPLYEQY
TRBV10-2	14	ASRREGPRSRQPQH
TRBV10-3	11	AISESQGAGIV
TRBV5-6	10	ASSLGHGELF
TRBV10-3	11	AIRRGDLYEQY
TRBV7-8	12	ASSFARVSYGYT
TRBV29-1	14	SVGDGQTGALNTIY
TRBV10-3	12	AISVAREGNTIY
TRBV7-9	9	ASSDTGDQY
TRBV28	12	ASRPRNSGNTIY
TRBV20-1	12	SAASGGFNQPQH
TRBV11-2	16	ASSVGTSGSQRQETQY
TRBV7-9	15	ASSPKGRSTGGTEAF
TRBV11-1	15	ASSLATGQEYEETQY
TRBV27	14	ASSFSSLGRHYGYT
TRBV29-1	9	SVPRHGEAF
TRBV7-6	17	ASSLAHRGGRAKDEKLF
TRBV28	11	ASNTGLNYGYT
TRBV12-3/TRBV12-4	12	ASSFDSAEETQY
TRBV2	8	ASSSGTEY
TRBV7-2	13	ASSLGQGLYYGYT
TRBV9	12	ASSRTGSRNTIY
TRBV9	12	ASSDKSGANVLT
TRBV2	10	ASSEFAYEQY
TRBV5-1	13	ASRRDTLLGTEAF
TRBV7-2	12	ASSLVEGTSPLH